A single TCR beta chain is shown here with its context. Its cognate antigen is unknown. The table came from immunoSEQ multiplex PCR; TCRdb's copy has only in-frame clones and leaves some out. The sample consists of some 10,000 clones, 80% to 95% of them appearing once. Time point given: postoperative day 105 after intestinal transplantation (dayNNNN = postoperative day). Trimming shortened V by 5 bases and J by 7 bases, and 33 bases separated the two germline ends. CDR3 length: 19 residues. Germline V gene lookup returns CDR1 MDHEN and CDR2 SYDVKM. This sample was taken from a study of graft-versus-host responses after intestinal transplantation. The study, taken as a whole, reports: Detected in recipient marrow were GvH clones, some of which were first observed in ileum or blood.

The source was PBMCs, collected 105 days after intestinal transplantation. The TCR sequence derives from a human patient who received an intestinal transplant, so some T cells may come from the graft donor. The chain links TRBV28 to TRBJ2-7; weak D call: TRBD2 (5 bases). Written as DNA, the CDR3 is TGTGCCAGCAGTCCCTTTTGGAACCGGGGTGCCAATCGGGGATGGGAGCAGTACTTC. Translation gives CASSPFWNRGANRGWEQYF. The variable domain in full, completed from reference TRBV28 and TRBJ2-7, reads DVKVTQSSRYLVKRTGEKVFLECVQDMDHENMFWYRQDPGLGLRLIYFSYDVKMKEKGDIPEGYSVSREKKERFSLILESASTNQTSMYLCASSPFWNRGANRGWEQYFGPGTRLTVT.